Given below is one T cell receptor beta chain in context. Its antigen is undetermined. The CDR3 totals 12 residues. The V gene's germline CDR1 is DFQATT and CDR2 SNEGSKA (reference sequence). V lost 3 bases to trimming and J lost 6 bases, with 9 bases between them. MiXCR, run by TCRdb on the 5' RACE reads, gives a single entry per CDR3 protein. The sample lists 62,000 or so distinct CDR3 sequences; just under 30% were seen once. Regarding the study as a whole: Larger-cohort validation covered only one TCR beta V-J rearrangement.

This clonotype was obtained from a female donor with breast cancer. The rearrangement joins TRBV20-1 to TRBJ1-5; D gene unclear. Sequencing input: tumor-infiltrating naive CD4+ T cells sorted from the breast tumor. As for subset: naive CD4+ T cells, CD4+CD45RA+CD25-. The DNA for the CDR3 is TGCAGTGCTAGTACGCTCACTCAGCCCCAGCATTTT. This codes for CSASTLTQPQHF.